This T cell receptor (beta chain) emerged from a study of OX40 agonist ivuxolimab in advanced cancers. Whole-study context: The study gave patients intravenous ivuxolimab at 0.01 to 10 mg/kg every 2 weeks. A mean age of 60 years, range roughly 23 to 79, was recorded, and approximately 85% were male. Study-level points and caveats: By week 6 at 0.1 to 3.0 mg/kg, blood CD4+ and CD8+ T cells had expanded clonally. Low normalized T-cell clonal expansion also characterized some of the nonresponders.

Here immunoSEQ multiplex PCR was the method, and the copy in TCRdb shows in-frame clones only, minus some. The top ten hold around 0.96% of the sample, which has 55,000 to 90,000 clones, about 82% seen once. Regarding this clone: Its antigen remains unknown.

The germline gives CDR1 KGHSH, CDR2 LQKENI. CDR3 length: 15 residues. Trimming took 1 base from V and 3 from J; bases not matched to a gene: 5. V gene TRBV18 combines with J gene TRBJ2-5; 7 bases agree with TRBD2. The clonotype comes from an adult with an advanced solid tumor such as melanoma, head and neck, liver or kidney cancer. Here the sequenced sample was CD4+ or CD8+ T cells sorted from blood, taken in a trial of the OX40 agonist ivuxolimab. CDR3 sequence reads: CASSPLASGEETQYF. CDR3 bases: TGTGCCAGCTCACCACTGGCTAGCGGAGAAGAGACCCAGTACTTC.